What follows are 25 T cell receptor beta chains derived from one specimen sequenced in a study of CD8+ T cells in alopecia areata. TCR sequencing used cDNA made by reverse transcription of extracted RNA. The method was immunoSEQ multiplex PCR; TCRdb's version includes in-frame clones alone and lacks a portion of them. Of 55,000 to 70,000 clones listed, about 45% are singletons. The sequencing here drew on CD8+ T cells sorted from blood, taken at week 0. These receptors were obtained from a human donor with alopecia areata.

This clone occurred a few times. The chain links TRBV28 to TRBJ2-5; the D is unclear. V dropped 8 bases and J dropped 2 bases, with 15 bases sitting between them. There are 14 residues in the CDR3. Germline loops: CDR1 MDHEN, CDR2 SYDVKM. The CDR3 spells CASGAETPQETQYF. The CDR3 DNA reads TGTGCCAGCGGTGCTGAGACACCGCAAGAGACCCAGTACTTC.

Only a few counts were recorded for this clone. An end of the junction does not agree with germline; a read error may underlie this. The V and J genes are TRBV6-1 and TRBJ2-7, with TRBD1 as a possible D gene (6 bases). The germline gives CDR1 MNHNS, CDR2 SASEGT. The CDR3 covers 11 residues. For the CDR3, the DNA is TGTGCCAGCAGTGATTACCGGGACAACCGATTC. It yields the protein CASSDYRDNRF.

The V call is TRBV29-1, the J call TRBJ1-1; D uncertain. The V gene's germline CDR1 is SQVTM and CDR2 ANQGSEA. Between the trimmed V and J ends, which lost 0 bases and 4 bases, there was a span of 6 bases. The CDR3 loop spans 12 amino acids. CDR3 in amino acids: CSVEDLSTEAFF. CDR3 in DNA: TGCAGCGTTGAAGATTTAAGCACTGAAGCTTTCTTT.

This sequence joins TRBV9 and TRBJ2-3, with 7 bases matching TRBD1. The CDR3 is 15 amino acids. V trimming: 3 bases; J trimming: 7 bases; junction bases outside the gene matches: 11. The germline gives CDR1 SGDLS, CDR2 YYNGEE. CDR3 loop: CASSAYRDRRNTQYF. DNA for the CDR3: TGTGCCAGCAGCGCCTATAGGGACAGACGGAATACGCAGTATTTT.

This clone was counted only a few times. The CDR3 here is CSVEVLSRLAGETQYF. CDR3 DNA sequence: TGCAGCGTTGAAGTCTTGTCTAGGCTAGCGGGAGAGACCCAGTACTTC. The chain links TRBV29-1 to TRBJ2-5, with 8 bases that match TRBD2. From germline, CDR1 is SQVTM and CDR2 ANQGSEA. Trimming cost V 1 base and J 4 bases; bases outside gene matches: 11. The CDR3 covers 16 residues.

This chain joins TRBV27 and TRBJ1-1; D might be TRBD1 (5 bases). The CDR3 consists of 14 residues. V gave up 5 bases and J gave up 8 bases, with 18 bases separating them. Per germline, CDR1 MNHEY and CDR2 SMNVEV (reference sequence). The CDR3 is CASSPRGVSSEAFF. The CDR3 DNA is TGTGCCAGCAGTCCAAGGGGCGTCAGCTCAGAAGCTTTCTTT.

This clone showed up many times. V gene TRBV28 combines with J gene TRBJ2-7; no firm D call. V dropped 3 bases and J dropped 0 bases, with 9 bases sitting between them. The CDR3 is 14 amino acids. Per the germline V gene, CDR1 is MDHEN and CDR2 is SYDVKM. DNA of the CDR3: TGTGCCAGCAGTTTTGAAATTTCCTCCTACGAGCAGTACTTC. Encoded protein: CASSFEISSYEQYF.

This chain links TRBV13 with TRBJ2-1, with D uncertain. This CDR3 spans 14 amino acids. V lost 0 bases, J lost 4 bases, and 7 bases lay in between. Germline CDR1 PRHDT, CDR2 FYEKMQ (reference sequence). The CDR3 DNA follows: TGTGCCAGCAGCTTAGGCGGCGTATACAATGAGCAGTTCTTC. Protein product: CASSLGGVYNEQFF.

Remarks on this clone: The same CDR3 can be traced to other DNA sequences in this sample. This chain joins TRBV9 and TRBJ2-7; D is possibly TRBD1 (6 bases). Germline V lookup: CDR1 SGDLS, CDR2 YYNGEE. V lost 0 bases and J lost 1, with 11 bases in between. This CDR3 contains 15 residues. The CDR3 DNA follows: TGTGCCAGCAGCGTAGGAGGTGACAGGTCCTACGAGCAGTACTTC. The encoded protein is CASSVGGDRSYEQYF.

This clone was observed a few times. The rearrangement links TRBV7-8 to TRBJ2-1, with TRBD2 matching 7 bases. Germline CDR1 and CDR2: SGHVS and FQNEAQ. The CDR3 runs 12 residues. J was trimmed by 7 bases and V by 5 bases; bases with no gene match: 2. The chain's CDR3 is CASSLSGNEQFF. CDR3 sequence (DNA): TGTGCCAGCAGCCTTAGCGGGAATGAGCAGTTCTTC.

This clone was recorded a few times. The rearrangement joins TRBV5-6 to TRBJ1-2, with D possibly matching TRBD1 (6 bases). From germline, CDR1 is SGHDT and CDR2 YYEEEE. The germline V and J ends were trimmed by 5 bases and 4 bases, with 21 bases remaining between them. The length of the CDR3 is 16 residues. The CDR3 sequence: CASSTTLDRPIYGYTF. The CDR3 coding sequence is TGTGCCAGCAGTACCACACTTGACAGGCCTATCTATGGCTACACCTTC.

The V and J genes are TRBV7-9 and TRBJ1-1; 8 bases are a match to TRBD1. This CDR3 has 16 residues. The trim removed 5 bases at V and 5 bases at J, leaving 13 bases unmatched. The germline V gene has CDR1 SEHNR and CDR2 FQNEAQ (reference sequence). CDR3 amino acids: CASSPPGQGTGTEAFF. The CDR3 DNA reads TGTGCCAGCAGCCCACCTGGACAGGGTACGGGAACTGAAGCTTTCTTT.

The sample holds many counts of this clone. The chain joins TRBV9 to TRBJ2-1; the match to TRBD2 covers 7 bases. Germline V gives CDR1 SGDLS, CDR2 YYNGEE. After removal of 3 bases from V and 11 bases from J, the junction contained 5 bases not matched to a gene. The CDR3 length is 12 residues. CDR3 in DNA: TGTGCCAGCAGCGCTCTAGCGGCTCAGCAGTTCTTC. The encoded protein is CASSALAAQQFF.

The chain employs TRBV10-3 and TRBJ2-7; D might be TRBD2 (5 bases). The length of the CDR3 is 16 residues. Trimming took off 3 bases at V and 1 base at J, with 16 bases between the two ends. Germline V gives CDR1 ENHRY, CDR2 SYGVKD. As DNA, the CDR3 is TGTGCCATCAGTGAAATGGACCGAGGAGGTTCCTACGAGCAGTACTTC. Protein sequence: CAISEMDRGGSYEQYF.

The V call is TRBV28, the J call TRBJ2-7, with D uncertain. Deletions cut 3 bases from V and 6 bases from J, with 6 bases between. Germline V lookup: CDR1 MDHEN, CDR2 SYDVKM. This CDR3 comprises 11 residues. The CDR3 reads CASSLGGEQYF. DNA for the CDR3: TGTGCCAGCAGTTTGGGTGGCGAGCAGTACTTC.

This chain joins TRBV30 and TRBJ1-1, with TRBD1 identical over 7 bases. The CDR3 is made up of 11 amino acids. Germline loops: CDR1 GTSNPN, CDR2 SVGIG (reference sequence). Germline trimming cut 8 bases from V and 1 base from J; bases unmatched to any gene: 1. The CDR3 DNA reads as TGTGCCGGGGACAGGAACACTGAAGCTTTCTTT. Amino acid sequence: CAGDRNTEAFF.

The sample holds a few counts of this clone. The chain employs TRBV6-1 and TRBJ2-2; 7 bases line up with TRBD1. V dropped 8 bases and J dropped 1; count of bases not matched to a gene: 7. The CDR3 has 15 amino acids. Germline CDR1 reads MNHNS; CDR2 reads SASEGT. The CDR3 protein is CASGDRDQNTGELFF. The DNA for the CDR3 is TGTGCCAGCGGCGACAGGGACCAGAACACCGGGGAGCTGTTTTTT.

This sequence joins TRBV7-2 and TRBJ2-1, with 10 bases aligning to TRBD2. Germline assignment: CDR1 SGHTA and CDR2 FQGNSA. V dropped 0 bases and J dropped 5; count of bases not matched to a gene: 4. This CDR3 spans 16 amino acids. The CDR3 sequence: CASSLAPGLAHNEQFF. The CDR3 region has the DNA TGTGCCAGCAGCTTAGCCCCGGGACTAGCGCACAATGAGCAGTTCTTC.

In its sample, this clone was seen a few times. This chain links TRBV29-1 with TRBJ2-6, with D perhaps matching TRBD2 (5 bases). V lost 0 bases and J lost 3, with 9 bases in between. The CDR3 consists of 15 residues. Germline CDR1 SQVTM, CDR2 ANQGSEA. The CDR3 reads CSVEERVYGANVLTF. The DNA of the CDR3 is TGCAGCGTTGAAGAGCGGGTTTATGGGGCCAACGTCCTGACTTTC.

The chain has TRBV28 and TRBJ2-3; TRBD2 matches at 10 bases. Germline V gene lookup returns CDR1 MDHEN and CDR2 SYDVKM. V was clipped by 6 bases and J by 4 bases; unmatched bases: 10. This CDR3 is built from 16 residues. The CDR3 nucleotides read TGTGCCAGCAGCCTCCCGACTAGCGGGTTATCAGATACGCAGTATTTT. Protein: CASSLPTSGLSDTQYF.

The table lists this clone with a few counts. In nucleotides, the CDR3 is TGTGCCAGCAGTTTTGATCGGGCTACCGGGGAGCTGTTTTTT. Its translation: CASSFDRATGELFF. The genes are TRBV7-8 and TRBJ2-2; no definite D call. Trimming cost V 6 bases and J 5 bases, with 13 bases left between them. This CDR3 has 14 amino acids. Germline V lookup: CDR1 SGHVS, CDR2 FQNEAQ.

The chain is built from TRBV29-1 and TRBJ2-1, with D tentatively TRBD1 or TRBD2 (5 bases each). There are 17 residues in the CDR3. Germline assignment: CDR1 SQVTM and CDR2 ANQGSEA. V was clipped by 5 bases and J by 3 bases, with 23 bases between them. CDR3 in amino acids: CSVRGHSAPTDYNEQFF. CDR3 DNA: TGCAGCGTTAGAGGGCATAGCGCCCCGACAGACTACAATGAGCAGTTCTTC.

The chain couples TRBV9 to TRBJ2-1, with 8 bases identical to TRBD2. The CDR3 totals 15 residues. Germline values: CDR1 SGDLS, CDR2 YYNGEE. V lost 4 bases to trimming and J lost 7 bases; unmatched junction nucleotides: 10. Here the CDR3 reads CASSLYPGGGNEQFF. The CDR3 DNA reads TGTGCCAGCAGCCTCTACCCGGGAGGGGGGAATGAGCAGTTCTTC. The whole variable domain, filled in from reference TRBV9 and TRBJ2-1, reads DSGVTQTPKHLITATGQRVTLRCSPRSGDLSVYWYQQSLDQGLQFLIQYYNGEERAKGNILERFSAQQFPDLHSELNLSSLELGDSALYFCASSLYPGGGNEQFFGPGTRLTVL.

V usage is TRBV7-9 and J usage is TRBJ2-2; D is undetermined. V lost 3 bases and J 4 bases, leaving 0 bases between the germline ends. The CDR3 length is 11 residues. CDR1 is SEHNR, CDR2 FQNEAQ, per germline (reference sequence). CDR3 DNA sequence: TGTGCCAGCAGCTTCACCGGGGAGCTGTTTTTT. This sequence encodes CASSFTGELFF.

The rearrangement uses TRBV6-1 and TRBJ2-5; 13 nucleotides agree with TRBD2. With V trimmed by 7 bases and J by 4 bases, 6 bases remained unmatched. CDR1 is MNHNS and CDR2 is SASEGT in the germline V gene. This CDR3 region has 15 residues. The CDR3 protein is CASTLLAGGPETQYF. CDR3 bases: TGTGCCAGCACCTTACTAGCGGGAGGGCCAGAGACCCAGTACTTC.